The 22 T cell receptor beta chains given below trace back to one sample, sequenced in a study of cytomegalovirus exposure and HLA in healthy donors. PCR primers comprised 60 Vbeta and 13 Jbeta primers. Profiled with immunoSEQ multiplex PCR; TCRdb holds only in-frame clones, not every one. The sample has about 190,000 clones, 82% seen once. Sequenced input: PBMCs. The receptors were gathered from a woman aged 18-29 years in good health and CMV-seronegative.

The J gene is TRBJ1-2, the V gene TRBV7-9; D may be TRBD1 (5 bases). The germline V gene has CDR1 SEHNR and CDR2 FQNEAQ (reference sequence). The length of the CDR3 is 15 residues. The V end was cut by 5 bases, the J end by 6 bases, with 19 bases between. The CDR3 region is CASSNFVAGWDGYTF. The CDR3 DNA sequence: TGTGCCAGCAGCAACTTCGTGGCAGGGTGGGATGGCTACACCTTC.

This sequence joins TRBV7-2 and TRBJ2-2; 8 nucleotides match TRBD2. Germline V gene lookup returns CDR1 SGHTA and CDR2 FQGNSA. The CDR3 is made up of 18 amino acids. V lost 4 bases and J lost 0; bases outside the gene matches: 10. CDR3 in amino acids: CASSSVGRAGANTGELFF. For the CDR3, the DNA is TGTGCCAGCAGCTCCGTGGGGCGAGCGGGAGCGAACACCGGGGAGCTGTTTTTT.

The V and J genes are TRBV6-5 and TRBJ2-7, with 10 bases lining up with TRBD1. Germline CDR1 is MNHEY and CDR2 is SVGAGI. Trimming at V came to 5 bases and at J to 3 bases, leaving 4 bases not matched to a gene. The CDR3 is 14 amino acids. This CDR3 reads CASSRDRGGYEQYF. The CDR3 bases are TGTGCCAGCAGTCGGGACAGGGGAGGCTACGAGCAGTACTTC.

This rearrangement joins TRBV14 to TRBJ2-2; 7 bases fit TRBD1. V shed 6 bases and J 1 base; nucleotides not matched to a gene: 5. The CDR3 loop spans 15 amino acids. From germline, CDR1 is SGHDN and CDR2 FVKESK. The CDR3 loop reads CASSSYRGNTGELFF. The CDR3 coding sequence is TGTGCCAGCAGTTCCTACAGGGGGAACACCGGGGAGCTGTTTTTT.

The chain has TRBV15 and TRBJ2-5, with a possible D match to TRBD1 (5 bases). The CDR3 spans 16 residues. The germline V and J ends were trimmed by 0 bases and 5 bases, with 16 bases remaining between them. The germline V gene encodes CDR1 LNHNV and CDR2 YYDKDF (reference sequence). CDR3 amino acids: CATSRDRGSRAETQYF. In nucleotides, the CDR3 is TGTGCCACCAGCAGAGATCGTGGGTCCAGGGCGGAGACCCAGTACTTC.

The chain recombines TRBV5-1 with TRBJ2-5; 9 bases are shared with TRBD2. Germline lookup yields CDR1 SGHRS and CDR2 YFSETQ. Germline trimming cut 4 bases from V and 4 bases from J; bases unmatched to any gene: 8. The length of the CDR3 is 15 residues. CDR3 sequence (DNA): TGCGCCAGCAGCACCTATAGCGGGAGTCCAGAGACCCAGTACTTC. Protein sequence: CASSTYSGSPETQYF.

The rearrangement uses TRBV15 and TRBJ2-5; D uncertain. The closer fit of TRBJ2-7 to the DNA end suggests the J call may be wrong. The CDR3 has 13 amino acids. Germline-derived CDR1 and CDR2 are LNHNV and YYDKDF (reference sequence). The chain's CDR3 is CATSVRVDYEQYF. In nucleotides, the CDR3 is TGTGCCACCAGCGTCCGGGTTGACTACGAGCAGTACTTC.

J is TRBJ1-4 and V is TRBV18; perhaps TRBD1 as D (6 bases). The length of the CDR3 is 15 residues. Deletions cut 6 bases from V and 7 bases from J, with 18 bases between. CDR1 is KGHSH and CDR2 is LQKENI in the germline V gene. CDR3 amino acids: CASSLTGGAGEKLFF. CDR3 nucleotides: TGTGCCAGCTCCCTAACGGGGGGGGCTGGTGAAAAACTGTTTTTT.

This clone was observed once. The rearrangement uses TRBV5-4 and TRBJ2-7, with 9 bases matching TRBD2. CDR1 and CDR2 (germline): SGHNT, YYREEE (reference sequence). This CDR3 is built from 17 residues. With V trimmed by 4 bases and J by 0 bases, 11 bases remained unmatched. The CDR3 DNA is TGTGCCAGCAGCCCTGATCGCGCGGGGGGGAACTCCTACGAGCAGTACTTC. Translated, it gives CASSPDRAGGNSYEQYF.

This rearrangement joins TRBV19 to TRBJ1-2; D gene unclear. The germline CDR1 and CDR2 sequences are LNHDA and SQIVND (reference sequence). This CDR3 has 13 amino acids. V lost 5 bases and J 4 bases, leaving 11 bases between the germline ends. The CDR3 bases are TGTGCCAGTAGTCACCCCACAATCTATGGCTACACCTTC. The encoded protein is CASSHPTIYGYTF.

The chain recombines TRBV15 with TRBJ2-7; 16 bases line up with TRBD2. J was trimmed by 5 bases and V by 5 bases; bases with no gene match: 6. Germline-derived CDR1 and CDR2 are LNHNV and YYDKDF (reference sequence). This CDR3 has 16 residues. The CDR3 region is CATSFGTSGREDEQYF. CDR3 DNA sequence: TGTGCCACCAGCTTTGGGACTAGCGGGAGGGAAGACGAGCAGTACTTC. Complete variable domain (other parts from reference TRBV15 and TRBJ2-7): DAMVIQNPRYQVTQFGKPVTLSCSQTLNHNVMYWYQQKSSQAPKLLFHYYDKDFNNEADTPDNFQSRRPNTSFCFLDIRSPGLGDTAMYLCATSFGTSGREDEQYFGPGTRLTVT.

The chain carries TRBV9 and TRBJ2-5; D is perhaps TRBD2 (5 bases). The CDR3 contains 13 residues. With 2 bases removed from V and 4 bases from J, the gap between germline ends came to 9 bases. Per germline, CDR1 SGDLS and CDR2 YYNGEE. CDR3 coding DNA: TGTGCCAGCAGCGTCTCGGCGGGAGAGACCCAGTACTTC. It is translated as CASSVSAGETQYF.

The rearrangement joins TRBV27 to TRBJ2-7; D unresolved. CDR1 MNHEY and CDR2 SMNVEV come from the germline V gene (reference sequence). The V end lost 5 bases, the J end lost 0 bases, and 14 bases lay between the germline ends. This CDR3 region has 15 residues. The CDR3 sequence: CASSPAALSSYEQYF. CDR3 nucleotides: TGTGCCAGCAGTCCTGCCGCTCTAAGCTCCTACGAGCAGTACTTC.

The V call is TRBV19, the J call TRBJ2-3, with D tentatively TRBD1 (5 bases). CDR3 length: 19 residues. Trimming stripped 7 bases from V and 1 base from J, with 27 bases between. CDR1 LNHDA and CDR2 SQIVND come from the germline V gene (reference sequence). CDR3 nucleotides: TGTGCCAGTACCCCACTGGGTCCAGGGATCAATGAGGGCACAGATACGCAGTATTTT. This encodes CASTPLGPGINEGTDTQYF.

The chain links TRBV27 to TRBJ2-5; D might be TRBD1 (5 bases). V lost 0 bases, J lost 9 bases, and 14 bases lay in between. The CDR3 length is 14 residues. From germline, CDR1 is MNHEY and CDR2 SMNVEV (reference sequence). For the CDR3, the DNA is TGTGCCAGCAGTTTATCTGGATATCAAGGGGCCCAGTACTTC. This sequence encodes CASSLSGYQGAQYF.

V is TRBV7-9 and J is TRBJ2-5, with 11 nucleotides matching TRBD2. Looked up from germline, CDR1 is SEHNR and CDR2 is FQNEAQ (reference sequence). The V gene end was trimmed by 4 bases and the J gene end by 10 bases; junction bases not matched to a gene: 8. The CDR3 runs to 14 residues. The CDR3, as DNA: TGTGCCAGCAGCTCGACTAGCGGGGCCGGATACCAGTACTTC. This sequence encodes CASSSTSGAGYQYF.

Here the CDR3 DNA reads TGTGCCAGTAGTATGACTGGGGCTCTCGGCTACAATGAGCAGTTCTTC. Translating gives CASSMTGALGYNEQFF. This chain joins TRBV19 and TRBJ2-1; D is possibly TRBD1 (5 bases). The CDR3 loop spans 16 amino acids. The germline V and J ends were trimmed by 3 bases and 3 bases, with 15 bases remaining between them. Germline V lookup: CDR1 LNHDA, CDR2 SQIVND (reference sequence).

This clone was detected once. The genes are TRBV27 and TRBJ2-1; 7 positions agree with TRBD2. Per germline, CDR1 MNHEY and CDR2 SMNVEV (reference sequence). V lost 5 bases and J lost 6; bases outside the gene matches: 7. There are 14 residues in the CDR3. The CDR3 DNA reads TGTGCCAGCAGTCAACGACTAGCCATCAATGAGCAGTTCTTC. It yields the protein CASSQRLAINEQFF.

The V and J genes are TRBV27 and TRBJ2-1, with 14 bases identical to TRBD2. Germline trimming cut 5 bases from V and 1 base from J; bases unmatched to any gene: 10. The CDR3 runs to 19 residues. Germline V gene data show CDR1 as MNHEY and CDR2 as SMNVEV (reference sequence). CDR3 sequence reads: CASSLLGTSGSASYNEQFF. The CDR3 nucleotides are TGTGCCAGCAGTCTCCTCGGGACTAGCGGGAGTGCATCCTACAATGAGCAGTTCTTC.

The chain recombines TRBV9 with TRBJ1-3; D is unresolved. Between the trimmed V and J ends, which lost 6 bases and 0 bases, there was a span of 16 bases. Germline CDR1 is SGDLS and CDR2 is YYNGEE. The CDR3 is made up of 16 amino acids. This CDR3 is CASTGGSEFSGNTIYF. The CDR3 region has the DNA TGTGCCAGCACCGGAGGGTCAGAATTCTCTGGAAACACCATATATTTT.

There are a few counts of this clone. The chain links TRBV6-1 to TRBJ2-1, with 7 bases matching TRBD2. The CDR3 length is 19 residues. The germline gives CDR1 MNHNS, CDR2 SASEGT. The trim removed 0 bases at V and 0 bases at J, leaving 11 bases unmatched. CDR3 bases: TGTGCCAGCAGTGAAGCGCGCTTTGGACTAGTCCGCTCCTACAATGAGCAGTTCTTC. Its protein product is CASSEARFGLVRSYNEQFF.

This clone was picked up a small number of times. This chain joins TRBV6-1 and TRBJ2-1; 12 bases align to TRBD2. The germline V gene encodes CDR1 MNHNS and CDR2 SASEGT. The CDR3 has 15 residues. With V trimmed by 6 bases and J by 10 bases, 10 bases remained unmatched. CDR3 sequence (DNA): TGTGCCAGCAGCTTACTAGCGGGAGGAGCCGTGGAGCAGTTCTTC. As protein: CASSLLAGGAVEQFF.